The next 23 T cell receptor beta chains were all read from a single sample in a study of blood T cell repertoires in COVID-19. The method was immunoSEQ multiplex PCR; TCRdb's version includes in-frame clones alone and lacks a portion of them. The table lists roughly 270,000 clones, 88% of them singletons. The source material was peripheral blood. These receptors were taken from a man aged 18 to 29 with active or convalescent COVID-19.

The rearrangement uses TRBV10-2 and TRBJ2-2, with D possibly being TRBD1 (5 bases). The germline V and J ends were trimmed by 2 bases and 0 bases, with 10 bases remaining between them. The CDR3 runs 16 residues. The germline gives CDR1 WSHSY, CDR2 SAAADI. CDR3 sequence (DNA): TGCGCCAGCAGTGAGACAGGAAAGCCGAACACCGGGGAGCTGTTTTTT. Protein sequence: CASSETGKPNTGELFF.

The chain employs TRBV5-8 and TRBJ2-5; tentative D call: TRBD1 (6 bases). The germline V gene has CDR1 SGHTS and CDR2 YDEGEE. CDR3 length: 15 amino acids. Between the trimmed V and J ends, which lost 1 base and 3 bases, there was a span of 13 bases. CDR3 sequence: CASSLQQGGEETQYF. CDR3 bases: TGTGCCAGCAGCTTGCAACAGGGTGGGGAAGAGACCCAGTACTTC. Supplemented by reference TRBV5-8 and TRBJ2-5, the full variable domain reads EAGVTQSPTHLIKTRGQQATLRCSPISGHTSVYWYQQALGLGLQFLLWYDEGEERNRGNFPPRFSGRQFPNYSSELNVNALELEDSALYLCASSLQQGGEETQYFGPGTRLLVL.

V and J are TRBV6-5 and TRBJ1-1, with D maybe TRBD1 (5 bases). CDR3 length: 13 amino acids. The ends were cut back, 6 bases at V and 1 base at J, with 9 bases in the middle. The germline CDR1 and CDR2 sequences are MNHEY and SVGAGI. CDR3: CASSGHQNTEAFF. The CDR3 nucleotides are TGTGCCAGCAGCGGACACCAGAACACTGAAGCTTTCTTT.

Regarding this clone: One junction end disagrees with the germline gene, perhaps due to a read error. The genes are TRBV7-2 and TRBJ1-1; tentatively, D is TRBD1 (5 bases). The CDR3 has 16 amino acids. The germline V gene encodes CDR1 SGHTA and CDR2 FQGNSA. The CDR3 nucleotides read TGTGCCAGCAGCGAAAACCCGGGGGGAAGGAACCCTGAAGCTTTCTTT. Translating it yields CASSENPGGRNPEAFF.

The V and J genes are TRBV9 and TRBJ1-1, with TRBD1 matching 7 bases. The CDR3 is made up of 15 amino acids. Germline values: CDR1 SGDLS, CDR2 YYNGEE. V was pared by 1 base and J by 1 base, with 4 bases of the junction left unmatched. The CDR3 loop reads CASSVTGTENTEAFF. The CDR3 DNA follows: TGTGCCAGCAGCGTAACCGGGACAGAGAACACTGAAGCTTTCTTT.

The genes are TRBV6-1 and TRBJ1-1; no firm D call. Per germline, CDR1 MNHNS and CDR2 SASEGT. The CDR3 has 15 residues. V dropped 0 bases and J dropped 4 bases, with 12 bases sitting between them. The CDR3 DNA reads TGTGCCAGCAGTGAAGCAGACCCGGCGGCCACTGAAGCTTTCTTT. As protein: CASSEADPAATEAFF.

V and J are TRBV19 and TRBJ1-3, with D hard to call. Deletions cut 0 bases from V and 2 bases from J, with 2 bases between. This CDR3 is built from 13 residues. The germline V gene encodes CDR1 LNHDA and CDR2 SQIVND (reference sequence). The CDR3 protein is CASSIDTGNTIYF. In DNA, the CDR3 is TGTGCCAGTAGTATAGATACTGGAAACACCATATATTTT. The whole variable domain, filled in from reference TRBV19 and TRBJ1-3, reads DGGITQSPKYLFRKEGQNVTLSCEQNLNHDAMYWYRQDPGQGLRLIYYSQIVNDFQKGDIAEGYSVSREKKESFPLTVTSAQKNPTAFYLCASSIDTGNTIYFGEGSWLTVV.

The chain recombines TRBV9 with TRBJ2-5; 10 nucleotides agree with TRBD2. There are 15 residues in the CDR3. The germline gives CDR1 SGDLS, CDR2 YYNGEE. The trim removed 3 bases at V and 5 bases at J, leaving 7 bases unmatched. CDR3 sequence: CASSASGGARETQYF. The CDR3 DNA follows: TGTGCCAGCAGCGCAAGCGGGGGGGCCAGGGAGACCCAGTACTTC.

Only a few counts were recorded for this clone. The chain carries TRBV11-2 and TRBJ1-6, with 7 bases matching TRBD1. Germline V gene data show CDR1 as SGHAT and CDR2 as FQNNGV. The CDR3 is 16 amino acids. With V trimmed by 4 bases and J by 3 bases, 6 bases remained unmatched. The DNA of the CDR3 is TGTGCCAGCAGCTCTAGACAGGGAAGCTATAATTCACCCCTCCACTTT. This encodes CASSSRQGSYNSPLHF.

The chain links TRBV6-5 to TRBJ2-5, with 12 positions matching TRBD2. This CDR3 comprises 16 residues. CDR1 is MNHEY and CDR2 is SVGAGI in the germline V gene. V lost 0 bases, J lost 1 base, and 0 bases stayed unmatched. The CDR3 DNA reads TGTGCCAGCAGTTACTCACTAGCGGGGGGCCAAGAGACCCAGTACTTC. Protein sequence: CASSYSLAGGQETQYF.

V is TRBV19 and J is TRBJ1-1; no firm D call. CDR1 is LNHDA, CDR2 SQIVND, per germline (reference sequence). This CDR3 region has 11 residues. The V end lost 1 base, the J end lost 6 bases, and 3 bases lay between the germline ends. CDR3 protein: CASSIGPEAFF. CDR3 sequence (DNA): TGTGCCAGTAGTATAGGGCCTGAAGCTTTCTTT.

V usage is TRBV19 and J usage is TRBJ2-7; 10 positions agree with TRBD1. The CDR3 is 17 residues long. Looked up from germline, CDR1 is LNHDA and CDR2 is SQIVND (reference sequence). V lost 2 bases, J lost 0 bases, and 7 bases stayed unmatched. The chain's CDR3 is CASSIRARQGASYEQYF. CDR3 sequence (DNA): TGTGCCAGTAGTATAAGGGCACGACAGGGGGCCTCCTACGAGCAGTACTTC.

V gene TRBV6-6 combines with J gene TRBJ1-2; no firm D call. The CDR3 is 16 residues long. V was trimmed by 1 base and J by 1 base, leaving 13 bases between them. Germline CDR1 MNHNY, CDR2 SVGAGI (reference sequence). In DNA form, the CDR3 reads TGTGCCAGCAGTTACTGGAACGCAGGTTATAACTATGGCTACACCTTC. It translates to CASSYWNAGYNYGYTF.

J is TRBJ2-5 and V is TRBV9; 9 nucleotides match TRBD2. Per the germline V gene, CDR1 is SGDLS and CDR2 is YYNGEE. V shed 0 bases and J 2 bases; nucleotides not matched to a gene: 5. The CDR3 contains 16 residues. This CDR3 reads CASSVGGGGGQETQYF. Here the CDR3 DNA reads TGTGCCAGCAGCGTAGGTGGCGGGGGGGGACAAGAGACCCAGTACTTC. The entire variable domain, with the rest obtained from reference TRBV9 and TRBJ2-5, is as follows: DSGVTQTPKHLITATGQRVTLRCSPRSGDLSVYWYQQSLDQGLQFLIQYYNGEERAKGNILERFSAQQFPDLHSELNLSSLELGDSALYFCASSVGGGGGQETQYFGPGTRLLVL.

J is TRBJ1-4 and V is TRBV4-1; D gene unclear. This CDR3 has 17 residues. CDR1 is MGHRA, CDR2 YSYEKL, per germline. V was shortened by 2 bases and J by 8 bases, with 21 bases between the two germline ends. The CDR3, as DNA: TGCGCCAGCAGCCAACTTACGACGACTGTTTATTGGGAAAAACTGTTTTTT. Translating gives CASSQLTTTVYWEKLFF.

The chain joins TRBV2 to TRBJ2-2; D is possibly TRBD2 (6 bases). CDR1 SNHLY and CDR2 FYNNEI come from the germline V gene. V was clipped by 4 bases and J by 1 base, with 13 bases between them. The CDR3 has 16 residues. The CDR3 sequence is CASSGLSGWNTGELFF. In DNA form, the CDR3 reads TGTGCCAGCAGTGGATTAAGCGGGTGGAACACCGGGGAGCTGTTTTTT.

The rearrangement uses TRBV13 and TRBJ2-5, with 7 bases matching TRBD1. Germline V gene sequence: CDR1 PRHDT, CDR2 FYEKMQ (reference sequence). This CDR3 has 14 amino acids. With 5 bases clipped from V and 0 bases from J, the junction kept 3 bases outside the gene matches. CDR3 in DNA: TGTGCCAGCAGCGGGACAGAGAACCAAGAGACCCAGTACTTC. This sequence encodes CASSGTENQETQYF.

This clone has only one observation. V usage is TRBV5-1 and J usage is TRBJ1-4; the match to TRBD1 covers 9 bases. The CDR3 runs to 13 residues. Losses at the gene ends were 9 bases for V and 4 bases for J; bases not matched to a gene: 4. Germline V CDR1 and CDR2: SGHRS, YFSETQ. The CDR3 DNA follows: TGCGCCACAAGGACAGGGGTTAATGAAAAACTGTTTTTT. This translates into CATRTGVNEKLFF.

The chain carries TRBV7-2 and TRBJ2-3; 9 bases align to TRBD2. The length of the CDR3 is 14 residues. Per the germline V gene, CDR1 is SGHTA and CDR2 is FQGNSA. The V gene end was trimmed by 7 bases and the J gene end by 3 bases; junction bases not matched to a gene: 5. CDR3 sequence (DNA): TGTGCCAGCAACACGGGACTAGCAACAGATACGCAGTATTTT. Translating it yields CASNTGLATDTQYF.

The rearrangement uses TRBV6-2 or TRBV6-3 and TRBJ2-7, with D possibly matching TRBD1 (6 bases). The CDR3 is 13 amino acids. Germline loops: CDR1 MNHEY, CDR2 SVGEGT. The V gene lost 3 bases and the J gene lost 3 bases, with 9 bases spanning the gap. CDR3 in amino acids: CASSYTGYYEQYF. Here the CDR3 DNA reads TGTGCCAGCAGTTATACAGGGTACTACGAGCAGTACTTC.

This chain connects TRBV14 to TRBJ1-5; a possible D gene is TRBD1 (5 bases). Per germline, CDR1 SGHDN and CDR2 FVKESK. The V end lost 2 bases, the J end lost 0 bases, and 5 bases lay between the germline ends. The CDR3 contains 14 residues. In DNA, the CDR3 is TGTGCCAGCAGCCAACAGGGTAGCAATCAGCCCCAGCATTTT. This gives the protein CASSQQGSNQPQHF.

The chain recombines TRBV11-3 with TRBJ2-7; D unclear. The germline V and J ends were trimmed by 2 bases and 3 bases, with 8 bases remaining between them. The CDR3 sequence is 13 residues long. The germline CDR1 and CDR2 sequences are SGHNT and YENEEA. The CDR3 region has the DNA TGTGCCAGCAGCTTAAGAGGTCGCTACGAGCAGTACTTC. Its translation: CASSLRGRYEQYF.

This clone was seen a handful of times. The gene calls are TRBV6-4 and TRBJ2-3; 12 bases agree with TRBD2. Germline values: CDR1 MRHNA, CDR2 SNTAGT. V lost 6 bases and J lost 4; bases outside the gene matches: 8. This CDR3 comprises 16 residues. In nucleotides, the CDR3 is TGTGCCAGCAGCCCACAACTAGCGGGGGGCGCAGATACGCAGTATTTT. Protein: CASSPQLAGGADTQYF.